A selection of T cell receptor beta chains follows, all from one sample in a study of shared clonotypes between healthy human individuals. Generated by immunoSEQ multiplex PCR, the TCRdb table keeps only in-frame clones and is missing some. Among about 2 million clones listed, less than 95% were seen once. Input material: naive CD8+ T cells sorted from blood. The receptors were sampled from a man in his late teens or twenties in good health. The CDR3 runs from the conserved cysteine through the conserved F or W. A D gene is named only where the DNA matches it firmly. Part of the rows lack a size; the others show once, few, many or a class for expanded clones.

clone size,J gene,V gene,D gene,CDR3 protein,CDR3 DNA
.,TRBJ2-3,TRBV7-2,.,CASSPLEGETDSQYF,TGTGCCAGCAGCCCACTGGAGGGAGAGACAGACTCGCAGTATTTT
.,TRBJ2-3,TRBV2,.,CASSSLGGLPGAQYF,TGTGCCAGCAGTTCGCTTGGGGGCCTGCCTGGGGCGCAGTATTTT
.,TRBJ1-2,TRBV6-4,TRBD1,CASSETGGEGGYTF,TGTGCCAGCAGCGAGACAGGGGGCGAGGGTGGCTACACCTTC
.,TRBJ2-2,TRBV4-1,TRBD1,CASSQTGLGGELFF,TGCGCCAGCAGCCAGACAGGGCTTGGTGGGGAGCTGTTTTTT
.,TRBJ2-7,TRBV2,.,CASREDSASYEQYF,TGTGCCAGCAGAGAGGACAGCGCTTCCTACGAGCAGTACTTC
.,TRBJ2-7,TRBV4-1,.,CASSQVEASSYEQYF,TGCGCCAGCAGCCAAGTTGAGGCAAGCTCCTACGAGCAGTACTTC
.,TRBJ2-7,TRBV19,TRBD2,CASSVGLGGYEQYF,TGTGCCAGTAGTGTCGGACTAGGAGGTTACGAGCAGTACTTC
.,TRBJ2-1,TRBV4-1,.,CASSQDKGEQFF,TGCGCCAGCAGCCAAGATAAGGGTGAGCAGTTCTTC
.,TRBJ1-1,TRBV9,.,CASSVAPGLDTEAFF,TGTGCCAGCAGCGTAGCACCAGGGTTGGACACTGAAGCTTTCTTT
.,TRBJ1-5,TRBV15,.,CATSRDSSFSNQPQHF,TGTGCCACCAGCAGAGATTCCAGTTTTAGCAATCAGCCCCAGCATTTT
.,TRBJ2-2,TRBV5-1,TRBD1,CASSPGNRGEELFF,TGCGCCAGCAGCCCTGGGAACAGGGGGGAGGAGCTGTTTTTT
.,TRBJ2-7,TRBV12-5,.,CASGPESYEQYF,TGTGCTAGTGGTCCAGAGTCCTACGAGCAGTACTTC
.,TRBJ2-3,TRBV4-1,.,CASSPPSGGSTDTQYF,TGCGCCAGCAGCCCCCCGTCTGGGGGTAGCACAGATACGCAGTATTTT
.,TRBJ2-4,TRBV4-3,TRBD2,CASSPGTPWAGDIQYF,TGCGCCAGCAGCCCTGGAACGCCTTGGGCGGGAGACATTCAGTACTTC
.,TRBJ2-1,TRBV7-7,TRBD2,CASSLDSGTSYNEQFF,TGTGCTAGCAGCTTAGATAGCGGGACTTCCTACAATGAGCAGTTCTTC
.,TRBJ2-3,TRBV7-9,TRBD1,CASSLGGTGEKVDTQYF,TGTGCCAGCAGCTTAGGGGGGACAGGGGAGAAGGTTGATACGCAGTATTTT
.,TRBJ2-5,TRBV4-1,TRBD2,CASSSQGLAGEETQYF,TGCGCCAGCAGCTCGCAGGGACTAGCGGGGGAAGAGACCCAGTACTTC
.,TRBJ2-2,TRBV18,.,CASSFQGSLNTGELFF,TGTGCCAGCTCCTTTCAGGGCAGCCTGAACACCGGGGAGCTGTTTTTT
.,TRBJ2-3,TRBV7-9,.,CASSTVMGDTDTQYF,TGTGCCAGCAGCACTGTTATGGGAGACACAGATACGCAGTATTTT
.,TRBJ2-1,TRBV29-1,TRBD1,CSVGPGQGGEQFF,TGCAGCGTTGGACCGGGACAGGGAGGAGAGCAGTTCTTC
few,TRBJ1-5,TRBV19,.,CASSRAFDQPQHF,TGTGCCAGTAGTCGGGCCTTCGATCAGCCCCAGCATTTT
.,TRBJ2-7,TRBV6-1,.,CASSETVSYEQYF,TGTGCCAGCAGTGAAACGGTATCCTACGAGCAGTACTTC
.,TRBJ1-1,TRBV10-3,.,CAISEHSGMDTEAFF,TGTGCCATCAGTGAGCACAGTGGTATGGACACTGAAGCTTTCTTT
.,TRBJ2-3,TRBV6-1,TRBD2,CASSAGLGVGTDTQYF,TGTGCCAGCAGTGCCGGACTAGGGGTGGGCACAGATACGCAGTATTTT
.,TRBJ2-7,TRBV5-5,.,CASSPLVGYEQYF,TGTGCCAGCAGCCCCCTAGTGGGCTACGAGCAGTACTTC
.,TRBJ2-7,TRBV4-1,.,CASNQGIQSSYEQYF,TGCGCCAGCAACCAAGGTATACAGTCCTCCTACGAGCAGTACTTC
.,TRBJ1-6,TRBV27,.,CASSFRTGSPLHF,TGTGCCAGCAGCTTCCGGACCGGTTCACCCCTCCACTTT
.,TRBJ2-3,TRBV4-1,.,CASSQDQEGISQYF,TGCGCCAGCAGCCAAGATCAGGAGGGGATCTCGCAGTATTTT
.,TRBJ2-7,TRBV28,.,CASSFQFSYEQYF,TGTGCCAGCAGTTTTCAGTTCTCCTACGAGCAGTACTTC
.,TRBJ2-7,TRBV6-6,.,CASRPQGGEQYF,TGTGCCAGCAGGCCCCAGGGAGGCGAGCAGTACTTC
.,TRBJ2-2,TRBV7-9,TRBD1,CASSYDRAINTGELFF,TGTGCCAGCAGCTACGACAGGGCGATCAACACCGGGGAGCTGTTTTTT
.,TRBJ2-7,TRBV11-3,TRBD1,CASSLEGQGQDEQYF,TGTGCCAGCAGCTTAGAAGGACAGGGTCAAGACGAGCAGTACTTT
.,TRBJ2-3,TRBV11-2,.,CASSLYGRDSADTQYF,TGTGCCAGCAGCTTATATGGTCGGGACTCGGCAGATACGCAGTATTTT
.,TRBJ2-5,TRBV7-2,.,CASSPRGLGGRETQYF,TGTGCCAGCAGCCCGCGGGGCTTGGGGGGGCGAGAGACCCAGTACTTC
.,TRBJ2-7,TRBV19,TRBD1,CASSPGQAYEQYF,TGTGCCAGTAGCCCCGGACAGGCCTACGAGCAGTACTTC
.,TRBJ2-5,TRBV19,.,CASTKDPGETQYF,TGTGCCAGTACCAAGGACCCGGGGGAGACCCAGTACTTC
.,TRBJ1-1,TRBV11-3,.,CASSPGRGPLNTEAFF,TGTGCCAGCAGCCCCGGTAGGGGACCTTTGAACACTGAAGCTTTCTTT
.,TRBJ2-5,TRBV7-9,TRBD2,CASSQLGGSKEETQYF,TGTGCCAGCAGCCAGTTGGGCGGGAGTAAGGAAGAGACCCAGTACTTC
.,TRBJ2-5,TRBV5-6,TRBD1,CASSSGQVGKETQYF,TGTGCCAGCAGCTCCGGACAGGTAGGCAAAGAGACCCAGTACTTC
once,TRBJ2-7,TRBV9,.,CASSPDGYYEQYF,TGTGCCAGCAGCCCCGACGGATACTACGAGCAGTACTTC